A selection of T cell receptor beta chains follows, all from one sample in a study of breast tumors, draining lymph nodes, adjacent tissues. From the multiplex PCR reads, TCRdb called clonotypes with MiXCR, one entry per CDR3 protein. The sample includes approximately 150,000 distinct CDR3 sequences, about 34% of them seen just once. The sample was axillary lymph node tissue. The origin of the receptors is a female donor with breast cancer. Some clones in this sample may be carry-over from other donors' samples. Each CDR3 is given with its conserved first and last residue. Fields, in order: clone size, D gene, V gene, J gene, CDR3 protein, CDR3 DNA. D genes are given only for firm matches. Size values are once, few and many counts, or a class for expanded clones, and some rows have none.

clone_size: NA
d_call: NA
v_call: TRBV11-1
j_call: TRBJ2-5
cdr3_aa: CASSLGAGAGNQPQYF
cdr3_nt: TGTGCCAGCAGCTTGGGGGCGGGAGCCGGCAATCAGCCCCAGTACTTC

clone_size: NA
d_call: NA
v_call: TRBV24-1
j_call: TRBJ2-7
cdr3_aa: CATSDRSGRSYNEQYF
cdr3_nt: TGTGCCACCAGTGATCGTAGCGGTCGCTCCTACAACGAGCAGTACTTC

clone_size: once
d_call: NA
v_call: TRBV20-1
j_call: TRBJ1-3
cdr3_aa: CSARDSGAAGNTIYF
cdr3_nt: TGCAGTGCTAGAGATTCAGGGGCAGCGGGAAACACCATATATTTT

clone_size: many
d_call: TRBD1
v_call: TRBV20-1
j_call: TRBJ2-5
cdr3_aa: CSAGTGETQYF
cdr3_nt: TGCAGTGCTGGGACAGGGGAGACCCAGTACTTC

clone_size: many
d_call: NA
v_call: TRBV19
j_call: TRBJ2-7
cdr3_aa: CASSISGRGSYEQYF
cdr3_nt: TGTGCCAGTAGTATATCGGGCAGGGGAAGCTACGAGCAGTACTTC

clone_size: many
d_call: NA
v_call: TRBV2
j_call: TRBJ2-3
cdr3_aa: CASRAGGSTDTQYF
cdr3_nt: TGTGCCAGCAGGGCAGGGGGGAGCACAGATACGCAGTATTTT

clone_size: NA
d_call: NA
v_call: TRBV12-3/TRBV12-4
j_call: TRBJ1-4
cdr3_aa: CASSGGTSNEKLFF
cdr3_nt: TGTGCCAGCAGTGGAGGGACGTCTAATGAAAAACTGTTTTTT

clone_size: many
d_call: NA
v_call: TRBV19
j_call: TRBJ2-3
cdr3_aa: CASSSDWTHGDTQYF
cdr3_nt: TGTGCCAGTAGTAGTGACTGGACCCATGGGGATACGCAGTATTTT

clone_size: many
d_call: TRBD1
v_call: TRBV19
j_call: TRBJ2-5
cdr3_aa: CASRTRTGETQYF
cdr3_nt: TGTGCCAGTAGGACAAGGACAGGAGAGACCCAGTACTTC

clone_size: many
d_call: TRBD1
v_call: TRBV29-1
j_call: TRBJ1-2
cdr3_aa: CSVRRQGHYGYTF
cdr3_nt: TGCAGCGTGAGGAGACAGGGCCACTATGGCTACACCTTC

clone_size: many
d_call: NA
v_call: TRBV30
j_call: TRBJ2-3
cdr3_aa: CAWRGMPAF
cdr3_nt: TGTGCCTGGAGGGGCATGCCCGCTTTT

clone_size: many
d_call: NA
v_call: TRBV29-1
j_call: TRBJ1-4
cdr3_aa: CSVGHTNEKLFF
cdr3_nt: TGCAGCGTTGGGCACACTAATGAAAAACTGTTTTTT

clone_size: many
d_call: NA
v_call: TRBV9
j_call: TRBJ2-7
cdr3_aa: CASSRFGASEQYF
cdr3_nt: TGTGCCAGCAGCCGTTTTGGAGCCTCCGAGCAGTACTTC

clone_size: many
d_call: NA
v_call: TRBV19
j_call: TRBJ1-5
cdr3_aa: CASSTGPAIQPQHF
cdr3_nt: TGTGCCAGTAGTACGGGACCTGCAATTCAGCCCCAGCATTTT

clone_size: once
d_call: NA
v_call: TRBV7-9
j_call: TRBJ1-3
cdr3_aa: CASSSGHTKGNTIYF
cdr3_nt: TGTGCCAGCAGCTCGGGACATACGAAAGGGAACACCATATATTTT